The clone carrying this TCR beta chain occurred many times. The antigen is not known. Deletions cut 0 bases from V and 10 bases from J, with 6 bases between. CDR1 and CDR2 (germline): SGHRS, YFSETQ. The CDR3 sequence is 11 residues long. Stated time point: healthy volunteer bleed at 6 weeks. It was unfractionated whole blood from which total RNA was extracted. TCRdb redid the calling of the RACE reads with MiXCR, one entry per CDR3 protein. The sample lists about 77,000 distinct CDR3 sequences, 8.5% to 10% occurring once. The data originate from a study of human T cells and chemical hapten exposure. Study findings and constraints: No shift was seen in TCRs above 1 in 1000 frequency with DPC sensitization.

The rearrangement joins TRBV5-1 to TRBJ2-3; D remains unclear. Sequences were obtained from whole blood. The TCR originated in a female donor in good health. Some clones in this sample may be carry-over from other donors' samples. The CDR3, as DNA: TGCGCCAGCAGCTTGGAGGGCTCGCAGTATTTT. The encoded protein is CASSLEGSQYF.